The sequence of this TCR beta chain was determined in a study of T cell responses to AZD1222 COVID-19 vaccine. The study pooled second doses at about 4 or about 12 weeks. Repertoires were generated with immunoSEQ multiplex PCR, while TCRdb's copy carries only in-frame clones and drops some. The sample records 180,000 or so clones, roughly nine tenths being singletons. The ends lost 6 bases at V and 6 bases at J; junction bases unmatched: 8. Germline assignment: CDR1 SQVTM and CDR2 ANQGSEA. The CDR3 is 13 amino acids. Overall study findings and caveats: Repertoires were obtained only post-peak T cell response. Receipt of two AZD1222 doses was followed by a rise in Spike-specific TCR breadth and depth.

As to this clone: Its target is not known.

The chain has TRBV29-1 and TRBJ1-1, with TRBD1 matching over 9 bases. This sample comprised peripheral blood, obtained 28 days after the second AZD1222 dose. This sequence originates from an adult who received the AZD1222 COVID-19 vaccine. The CDR3 is CSVGRDRAPEAFF. CDR3 DNA: TGCAGCGTAGGCCGGGACAGGGCCCCTGAAGCTTTCTTT.